These T cell receptor beta chains were read from a single sample in a study of identical twins. TCRdb called the 5' RACE reads again in MiXCR, with one record for every CDR3 protein. This sample has around 550,000 distinct CDR3 sequences, with approximately 14% found just once. This same sample was also taken into another study, of yellow fever vaccine responses in identical twins.

Sequencing was performed on CD4+ T cells sorted from blood. These receptors all come from a woman under 30 in good health. Each CDR3 is given with its conserved first and last residue. Each record gives: CDR3 protein, CDR3 DNA, V gene, clone size, J gene, D gene. D genes are given only for firm matches. Size values are once, few and many counts, or a class for expanded clones, and some rows have none.

CDR3: CASSLWLQGTEAFF; DNA: TGTGCCAGCAGTTTATGGTTACAGGGGACTGAAGCTTTCTTT; V: TRBV12-3/TRBV12-4; size: few; J: TRBJ1-1; D: TRBD1
CDR3: CASSPRELGNIQYF; DNA: TGTGCCAGCAGTCCCAGGGAGCTCGGAAACATTCAGTACTTC; V: TRBV12-3/TRBV12-4; size: few; J: TRBJ2-4; D: NA
CDR3: CAFHSGQGRNTGELFF; DNA: TGTGCCTTTCACTCGGGACAGGGGAGGAACACCGGGGAGCTGTTTTTT; V: TRBV12-3/TRBV12-4; size: NA; J: TRBJ2-2; D: TRBD1
CDR3: CASRLQPTDEQFF; DNA: TGTGCCAGCAGACTACAGCCGACAGATGAGCAGTTCTTC; V: TRBV2; size: few; J: TRBJ2-1; D: NA
CDR3: CASSPESYEQYF; DNA: TGTGCCAGCAGCCCGGAATCCTACGAGCAGTACTTC; V: TRBV12-3/TRBV12-4; size: many; J: TRBJ2-7; D: NA
CDR3: CSVEDLGTRTGELFF; DNA: TGCAGCGTTGAAGATCTCGGGACGAGGACCGGGGAGCTGTTTTTT; V: TRBV29-1; size: many; J: TRBJ2-2; D: NA
CDR3: CASSLLVRDSYNEQFF; DNA: TGTGCCAGCAGTTTATTGGTCAGGGATTCTTACAATGAGCAGTTCTTC; V: TRBV28; size: NA; J: TRBJ2-1; D: NA
CDR3: CASSFSSGFSYNEQFF; DNA: TGCGCCAGCAGCTTCTCTTCAGGGTTTTCCTACAATGAGCAGTTCTTC; V: TRBV5-1; size: NA; J: TRBJ2-1; D: NA
CDR3: CASSQQGSFNYGYTF; DNA: TGTGCCAGCTCACAGCAGGGGAGCTTTAACTATGGCTACACCTTC; V: TRBV18; size: NA; J: TRBJ1-2; D: NA
CDR3: CASSLVTSQEELFF; DNA: TGTGCCAGCAGCTTAGTTACTAGCCAGGAGGAGCTGTTTTTT; V: TRBV7-9; size: NA; J: TRBJ2-2; D: NA
CDR3: CASSSLAGGPVEQFF; DNA: TGCGCCAGCAGCTCTCTAGCGGGAGGGCCGGTTGAGCAGTTCTTC; V: TRBV5-1; size: NA; J: TRBJ2-1; D: TRBD2
CDR3: CASSNTGTSGRNEQFF; DNA: TGTGCCAGCAGCAACACCGGGACTAGCGGGAGGAATGAGCAGTTCTTC; V: TRBV11-2; size: few; J: TRBJ2-1; D: TRBD2
CDR3: CASSSLGAPTGELFF; DNA: TGTGCCAGCAGTAGTCTGGGGGCCCCAACCGGGGAGCTGTTTTTT; V: TRBV7-8; size: NA; J: TRBJ2-2; D: NA
CDR3: CASSLGQGLTGELFF; DNA: TGTGCCAGCAGCCTAGGACAGGGGTTGACCGGGGAGCTGTTTTTT; V: TRBV7-7; size: many; J: TRBJ2-2; D: TRBD1
CDR3: CASSFLALGGTGELFF; DNA: TGCGCCAGCAGCTTTCTTGCACTAGGAGGCACCGGGGAGCTGTTTTTT; V: TRBV5-1; size: few; J: TRBJ2-2; D: NA
CDR3: CASSFSGALSNSPLHF; DNA: TGCGCCAGCAGCTTCTCAGGGGCGTTGAGTAATTCACCCCTCCACTTT; V: TRBV5-1; size: few; J: TRBJ1-6; D: NA
CDR3: CSASGASDALSYNEQFF; DNA: TGCAGTGCTAGTGGTGCTAGCGATGCCCTATCCTACAATGAGCAGTTCTTC; V: TRBV20-1; size: few; J: TRBJ2-1; D: NA
CDR3: CATSRDGQGADEQYF; DNA: TGTGCCACCAGCAGAGACGGACAGGGGGCCGACGAGCAGTACTTC; V: TRBV15; size: NA; J: TRBJ2-7; D: TRBD1
CDR3: CATGGGGSNQETQYF; DNA: TGTGCCACCGGAGGGGGTGGCAGCAACCAAGAGACCCAGTACTTC; V: TRBV2; size: NA; J: TRBJ2-5; D: NA
CDR3: CASSQTTGGTEAFF; DNA: TGTGCCAGCAGCCAAACGACAGGGGGCACTGAAGCTTTCTTT; V: TRBV3-1; size: NA; J: TRBJ1-1; D: TRBD1
CDR3: CASSQPRWDRKSGELFF; DNA: TGCGCCAGCAGCCAACCCAGGTGGGACAGGAAAAGCGGGGAGCTGTTTTTT; V: TRBV4-1; size: NA; J: TRBJ2-2; D: TRBD1
CDR3: CASSLGAGTGGSPLHF; DNA: TGTGCCAGCAGTTTGGGGGCCGGGACAGGGGGGTCACCCCTCCACTTT; V: TRBV27; size: few; J: TRBJ1-6; D: TRBD1
CDR3: CASSPRTSGRSGEQFF; DNA: TGTGCCAGCAGTCCCCGGACTAGCGGGAGGAGTGGTGAGCAGTTCTTC; V: TRBV12-3/TRBV12-4; size: many; J: TRBJ2-1; D: TRBD2
CDR3: CASSQADRDRHVEQYF; DNA: TGCGCCAGCAGCCAAGCGGACCGGGACAGGCATGTCGAGCAGTACTTC; V: TRBV4-1; size: NA; J: TRBJ2-7; D: TRBD1
CDR3: CASSYIGTTNEQFF; DNA: TGTGCCAGCAGCTATATCGGGACAACCAATGAGCAGTTCTTC; V: TRBV5-6; size: NA; J: TRBJ2-1; D: NA
CDR3: CASSQGAGPYNEQFF; DNA: TGCGCCAGCAGCCAAGGGGCGGGGCCCTACAATGAGCAGTTCTTC; V: TRBV5-1; size: few; J: TRBJ2-1; D: NA